This T cell receptor (beta chain) originates from a study of technical replicates of blood from several donors. Trimming left V 6 bases short and J 5 bases short, with 19 bases between. Germline loops: CDR1 MNHEY, CDR2 SMNVEV (reference sequence). This CDR3 contains 16 residues. Sequencing was performed with immunoSEQ multiplex PCR; in TCRdb, only in-frame clones are kept and a portion is missing. This sample carries about 44,000 clones, approximately 96% of them seen once, and the ten largest clones take approximately 0.37%. The chain joins TRBV27 to TRBJ2-2; TRBD2 might be the D (6 bases). The clonotype originates from a human donor in good health. Sequences were obtained from T cells isolated from PBMCs. This CDR3 reads CASSPDGLWGTGELFF. The DNA for the CDR3 is TGTGCCAGCAGCCCGGACGGACTATGGGGAACCGGGGAGCTGTTTTTT.